The clone carrying this T cell receptor (beta chain) was found many times. Its antigen is as yet unknown. Trimming removed 8 bases at V and 0 bases at J, with 16 bases between. This CDR3 comprises 15 residues. The germline V gene encodes CDR1 SGHVS and CDR2 FQNEAQ. These data belong to a study of T cell repertoires in cytomegalovirus infection. Study context: CMV infection and matching HLA type were both indicated by public TCR beta signatures.

TCRdb analysed the reads with MiXCR anew, one entry per CDR3 protein. This sample yields around 78,000 distinct CDR3 sequences, of which 40% are seen a single time; more than 85% belongs to the top ten. Study-wide results and caveats: HLA-C-restricted CMV clonotypes gave the most frequent clonotype in two of eight donors. Cumulative public TCR beta family frequency identified carriers of CMV plus the relevant HLA.

The sample was CD8+ T cells from cultured PBMCs, taken from culture after CMV antigen stimulation. The sequence was collected from a human donor in good health (CMV status not recorded). Some clones in this sample may be carry-over from other donors' samples. This chain links TRBV7-8 with TRBJ1-2, with D unclear. The CDR3 sequence: CASGTEYGANYGYTF. DNA of the CDR3: TGTGCCAGCGGAACAGAATACGGGGCTAACTATGGCTACACCTTC.